A selection of T cell receptor beta chains follows, all from one sample in a study of cytomegalovirus exposure and HLA in healthy donors. Assay: immunoSEQ multiplex PCR; the TCRdb copy retains only in-frame clones and omits some. The repertoire holds about 130,000 clones, with 74% as singletons. Input material: PBMCs. Every receptor here comes from a young man in good health and CMV-seropositive. CDR3s include the opening cysteine and the closing phenylalanine or tryptophan. Each record gives: clone size, J gene, CDR3 length, V gene, D gene, CDR3 protein, CDR3 DNA. A D gene is named only where the DNA matches it firmly. The size of a clone is reported for some rows only, either as once, few or many, or as a class for expanded clones.

>NA|TRBJ1-5|15|TRBV11-2|NA
CASSLPDSPNQPQHF
TGTGCCAGCAGCTTACCGGACAGTCCCAATCAGCCCCAGCATTTT
>NA|TRBJ2-3|16|TRBV9|TRBD2
CASSVTSFGPTDTQYF
TGTGCCAGCAGCGTGACTAGCTTTGGACCCACAGATACGCAGTATTTT
>NA|TRBJ2-3|15|TRBV2|TRBD2
CASSALAGGPDTQYF
TGTGCCAGCAGTGCCCTAGCGGGGGGGCCAGATACGCAGTATTTT
>NA|TRBJ2-5|14|TRBV5-1|TRBD2
CASSHSGDRETQYF
TGCGCCAGCAGCCATAGCGGGGACCGAGAGACCCAGTACTTC
>NA|TRBJ1-1|15|TRBV4-2|TRBD1
CASSLADRANTEAFF
TGTGCCAGCAGCCTCGCAGACAGGGCGAACACTGAAGCTTTCTTT
>NA|TRBJ1-2|13|TRBV4-1|NA
CASSQDTPYGYTF
TGCGCCAGCAGCCAAGACACTCCCTATGGCTACACCTTC
>NA|TRBJ1-4|17|TRBV4-2|NA
CASSQDSGTGSHEKLFF
TGTGCCAGCAGCCAAGATTCTGGAACAGGGAGTCATGAAAAACTGTTTTTT
>NA|TRBJ1-1|13|TRBV18|TRBD1
CASSQQGNSEAFF
TGTGCCAGCTCACAACAGGGGAATTCTGAAGCTTTCTTT
>NA|TRBJ1-5|12|TRBV30|TRBD1
CAWSARGQAQHF
TGTGCCTGGAGTGCCAGAGGACAGGCCCAGCATTTT
>NA|TRBJ1-3|14|TRBV7-8|NA
CASSRQFSGNTIYF
TGTGCCAGCAGCAGACAATTCTCTGGAAACACCATATATTTT
>NA|TRBJ2-5|15|TRBV7-3|TRBD2
CASSFKREGLQTQYF
TGTGCCAGCAGCTTCAAGCGGGAGGGCCTGCAGACCCAGTACTTC
>NA|TRBJ1-1|15|TRBV4-3|TRBD1
CASSPSVGQHTEAFF
TGCGCCAGCAGCCCCTCGGTGGGACAGCACACTGAAGCTTTCTTT
>once|TRBJ2-4|13|TRBV21-1|NA
CASSKWDRNIQYF
TGTGCCAGCAGCAAATGGGACAGAAACATTCAGTACTTC
>NA|TRBJ1-2|14|TRBV7-2|TRBD1
CASSLLGTGAGYTF
TGTGCCAGCAGCTTATTGGGGACAGGGGCTGGCTACACCTTC
>NA|TRBJ1-2|14|TRBV7-9|NA
CASSLVVQVDGYTF
TGTGCCAGCAGCTTAGTAGTACAGGTCGACGGCTACACCTTC
>NA|TRBJ1-5|15|TRBV4-3|NA
CASSQDGQSNQPQHF
TGCGCCAGCAGCCAAGATGGGCAGAGCAATCAGCCCCAGCATTTT
>NA|TRBJ2-7|16|TRBV2|TRBD2
CASSAGRASTSYEQYF
TGTGCCAGCAGCGCCGGGAGGGCCAGTACCTCCTACGAGCAGTACTTC
>NA|TRBJ2-7|12|TRBV27|NA
CATAQGPYEQYF
TGTGCCACTGCACAGGGACCCTACGAACAGTACTTC
>NA|TRBJ2-7|16|TRBV7-6|TRBD1
CASSLGGTGGRYEQYF
TGTGCCAGCAGCTTAGGAGGGACAGGGGGTCGCTACGAGCAGTACTTC
>NA|TRBJ1-1|12|TRBV7-9|NA
CASSPRGGEAFF
TGTGCCAGCAGTCCTCGGGGGGGCGAAGCTTTCTTT
>NA|TRBJ2-3|13|TRBV10-2|NA
CASSPTSTDTQYF
TGCGCCAGCAGCCCAACTAGCACAGATACGCAGTATTTT
>NA|TRBJ2-2|14|TRBV7-8|NA
CASSLSGNTGELFF
TGTGCCAGCAGCTTATCAGGGAACACCGGGGAGCTGTTTTTT
>NA|TRBJ1-1|13|TRBV5-8|NA
CASRGQLNTEAFF
TGTGCCAGTCGTGGACAGTTAAACACTGAAGCTTTCTTT
>NA|TRBJ1-5|21|TRBV15|TRBD1
CATSRGAFGTGALRSNQPQHF
TGTGCCACCAGCAGAGGTGCTTTCGGGACAGGGGCCCTCCGGAGCAATCAGCCCCAGCATTTT
>few|TRBJ1-2|15|TRBV19|TRBD1
CASTLGQGKVYGYTF
TGTGCCAGTACCCTCGGACAGGGAAAAGTCTATGGCTACACCTTC
>NA|TRBJ1-6|16|TRBV9|TRBD1
CASSVAQGANNSPLHF
TGTGCCAGCAGCGTAGCTCAGGGGGCGAACAATTCACCCCTCCACTTT
>NA|TRBJ1-1|11|TRBV20-1|NA
CSAYGNPEAFF
TGCAGTGCGTACGGGAATCCTGAAGCTTTCTTT
>NA|TRBJ2-7|14|TRBV19|NA
CASSILDRASEQYF
TGTGCCAGTAGTATTTTGGACAGAGCGTCCGAGCAGTACTTC
>NA|TRBJ2-2|16|TRBV6-6|NA
CASSSKGQGNTGELFF
TGTGCCAGCAGTTCAAAAGGTCAGGGTAACACCGGGGAGCTGTTTTTT
>NA|TRBJ1-6|19|TRBV27|NA
CASSLGTDFRSSYNSPLHF
TGTGCCAGCAGTTTAGGTACCGACTTTCGGAGCTCCTATAATTCACCCCTCCACTTT
>NA|TRBJ2-1|15|TRBV28|TRBD2
CASLHGGSSYNEQFF
TGTGCCAGTCTCCATGGCGGGAGCTCCTACAATGAGCAGTTCTTC
>few|TRBJ2-3|15|TRBV15|NA
CATSSPVTSTDTQYF
TGTGCCACCAGCAGTCCGGTTACTAGCACAGATACGCAGTATTTT
>NA|TRBJ2-7|16|TRBV7-2|TRBD2
CASSSMPGLASYEQYF
TGTGCCAGCAGCTCGATGCCGGGACTAGCGTCCTACGAGCAGTACTTC
>NA|TRBJ1-5|16|TRBV4-1|TRBD1
CASSQDGTGGVQPQHF
TGCGCCAGCAGCCAAGACGGGACAGGGGGAGTTCAGCCCCAGCATTTT
>NA|TRBJ2-5|13|TRBV2|TRBD2
CASSLSGTGEQYF
TGTGCCAGCAGTCTTAGCGGGACCGGTGAGCAGTACTTC
>few|TRBJ1-1|17|TRBV28|NA
CASSLIRASEGHTEAFF
TGTGCCAGCAGTTTAATCCGGGCCTCGGAGGGTCACACTGAAGCTTTCTTT
>NA|TRBJ1-5|15|TRBV27|NA
CASSLQQGSNQPQHF
TGTGCCAGCAGTTTACAACAGGGAAGCAATCAGCCCCAGCATTTT
>few|TRBJ1-2|14|TRBV4-2|TRBD1
CASSRGQGAPGYTF
TGTGCCAGCAGCCGGGGACAGGGGGCGCCCGGCTACACCTTC
>NA|TRBJ2-7|15|TRBV7-9|NA
CASSPMGVINYEQYF
TGTGCCAGCAGCCCCATGGGAGTAATTAACTACGAGCAGTACTTC
>once|TRBJ1-6|15|TRBV9|NA
CASSVGLLDNSPLHF
TGTGCCAGCAGCGTAGGACTGTTAGATAATTCACCCCTCCACTTT
>NA|TRBJ2-5|15|TRBV11-3|TRBD1
CASSRDGTGQETQYF
TGTGCCAGCAGCCGAGACGGGACAGGACAAGAGACCCAGTACTTC